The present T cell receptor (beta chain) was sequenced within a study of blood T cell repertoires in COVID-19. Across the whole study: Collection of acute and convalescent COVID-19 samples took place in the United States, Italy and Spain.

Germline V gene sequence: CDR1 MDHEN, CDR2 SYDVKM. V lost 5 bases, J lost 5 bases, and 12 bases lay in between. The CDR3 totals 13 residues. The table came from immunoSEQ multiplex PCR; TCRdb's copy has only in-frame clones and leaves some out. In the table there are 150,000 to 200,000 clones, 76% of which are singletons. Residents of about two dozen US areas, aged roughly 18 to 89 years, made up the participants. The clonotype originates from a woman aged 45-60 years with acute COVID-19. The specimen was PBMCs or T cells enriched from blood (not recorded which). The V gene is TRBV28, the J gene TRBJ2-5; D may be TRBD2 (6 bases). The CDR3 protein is CASSTPGEETQYF. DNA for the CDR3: TGTGCCAGCAGTACTCCGGGGGAGGAGACCCAGTACTTC.